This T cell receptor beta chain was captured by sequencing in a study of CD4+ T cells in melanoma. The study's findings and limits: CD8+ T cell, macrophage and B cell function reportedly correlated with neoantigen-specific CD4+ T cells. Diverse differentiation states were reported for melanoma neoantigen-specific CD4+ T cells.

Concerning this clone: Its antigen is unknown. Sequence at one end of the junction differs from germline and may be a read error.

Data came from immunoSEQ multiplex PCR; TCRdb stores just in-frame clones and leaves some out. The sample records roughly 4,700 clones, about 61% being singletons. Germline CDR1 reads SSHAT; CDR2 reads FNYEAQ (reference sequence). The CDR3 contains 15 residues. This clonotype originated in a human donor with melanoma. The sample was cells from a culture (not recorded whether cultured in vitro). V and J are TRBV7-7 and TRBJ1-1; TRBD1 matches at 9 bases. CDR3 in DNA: TGTGCTAGCAGCATGTGGACAGGGGAGAACACTGAAGCTTTCTTT. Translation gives CASSMWTGENTEAFF.